Only a few counts were recorded for the clone carrying this T cell receptor beta chain. Its antigen is unidentified. These data are taken from a study of T-cell memory formation after mild COVID-19. Study-level background: The TCR clusters were mostly specific to one donor. Study-level points and caveats: Clones contracting day 15 to 85 were balanced CD4/CD8; later expanders leaned CD4+. Pre-infection memory held some responding clones, suggesting pre-existing cross-reactive T cells responded.

TCR alpha and TCR beta cDNA libraries carrying sample barcodes and UMIs came from 5'RACE with constant-segment primers. One entry per CDR3 protein, called by TCRdb with MiXCR from the 5' RACE reads. Of fewer than 250,000 distinct CDR3 sequences in the sample, 27% were seen once. The sequence came from an adult woman who had mild COVID-19 (a few samples of this study predate the infection). Cell type and time point are not known. The source material was PBMCs or a T cell subset sorted from them (not recorded which).

CDR3 loop: CASRSDRAQYYF. Here the CDR3 DNA reads TGTGCCAGCAGATCCGACAGGGCCCAGTATTATTTT. J is TRBJ2-3 and V is TRBV12-3 or TRBV12-4; TRBD1 agrees at 7 bases. The length of the CDR3 is 12 residues. J was trimmed by 15 bases and V by 6 bases; bases with no gene match: 12.